Sequencing of this T cell receptor (beta chain) was carried out in a study of blood T cell repertoires in COVID-19. Background on the study: Sites across the United States, Italy and Spain contributed samples from acute and convalescent COVID-19. PBMCs, B-cell-depleted T cells, or T cells provided the cDNA or gDNA that made up the material.

V was trimmed by 0 bases and J by 4 bases, leaving 4 bases between them. This CDR3 is built from 13 residues. Per the germline V gene, CDR1 is MNHEY and CDR2 is SVGAGI. Repertoires were generated with immunoSEQ multiplex PCR, while TCRdb's copy carries only in-frame clones and drops some. The sample lists approximately 310,000 clones; over 75% were seen once. The J gene is TRBJ1-5, the V gene TRBV6-5; D gene unclear. This TCR was sampled from a woman between 45 and 65 years old who had recovered from COVID-19. Sequencing used peripheral blood. CDR3 in amino acids: CASSYSPNQPQHF. The DNA of the CDR3 is TGTGCCAGCAGTTACTCCCCGAATCAGCCCCAGCATTTT.